Shown below are 23 T cell receptor beta chains from a single sample sequenced in a study of identical twins. TCRdb fed the 5' RACE reads into MiXCR, producing one record per CDR3 protein. In the table there are approximately 630,000 distinct CDR3 sequences, about 7.1% of which are singletons. The sample was also reused in another study, on yellow fever vaccine responses in identical twins.

Sequencing was performed on PBMCs. The receptors derive from a woman in her late teens or twenties in good health.

The CDR3 DNA reads TGCAGTGCTAGCGGGGGGGCTTTCAATGAGCAGTTCTTC. It specifies CSASGGAFNEQFF. The chain couples TRBV20-1 to TRBJ2-1; TRBD2 aligns across 8 bases. V lost 3 bases, J lost 6 bases, and 4 bases stayed unmatched. Germline-derived CDR1 and CDR2 are DFQATT and SNEGSKA (reference sequence). This CDR3 has 13 residues.

With regard to this clonotype: The DNA is omitted, as the CDR3 cannot be located on it reliably, and the CDR3 follows TCRdb's listing. The gene calls are TRBV5-6 and TRBJ1-2; TRBD1, the table's D call, was not compared with the DNA. The CDR3 region is 15 residues in length, termini included. The germline V gene encodes CDR1 SGHDT and CDR2 YYEEEE. The CDR3 here is CASSSVNVGQGSEHF.

In its sample, this clonotype was seen many times. V usage is TRBV5-1 and J usage is TRBJ2-2; D gene unclear. The germline V gene encodes CDR1 SGHRS and CDR2 YFSETQ. The CDR3 is 14 amino acids. V lost 1 base to trimming and J lost 0 bases, with 4 bases between them. The DNA for the CDR3 is TGCGCCAGCAGCTTGATTCCGAACACCGGGGAGCTGTTTTTT. Protein sequence: CASSLIPNTGELFF.

The chain combines TRBV28 with TRBJ1-1; D not resolved. The CDR3 consists of 14 residues. The V end was cut by 4 bases, the J end by 1 base, with 10 bases between. Germline V gene sequence: CDR1 MDHEN, CDR2 SYDVKM. In nucleotides, the CDR3 is TGTGCCAGCAGTTCTCCGAGGCGGAACACTGAAGCTTTCTTT. It encodes CASSSPRRNTEAFF.

Ten or more counts support this clonotype. This rearrangement joins TRBV12-3 or TRBV12-4 to TRBJ1-4; the match to TRBD1 covers 8 bases. V lost 8 bases and J lost 8; bases outside the gene matches: 10. The CDR3 has 14 residues. CDR3 sequence reads: CASFIAGGEEKLFF. The CDR3 DNA reads TGTGCCAGCTTCATCGCAGGGGGCGAAGAAAAACTGTTTTTT.

This clonotype was seen repeatedly, ten times or more. The chain recombines TRBV7-8 with TRBJ1-4; tentative D call: TRBD1 (5 bases). With 1 base removed from V and 5 bases from J, the gap between germline ends came to 14 bases. Germline V gene sequence: CDR1 SGHVS, CDR2 FQNEAQ. There are 16 residues in the CDR3. The CDR3, as DNA: TGTGCCAGCAGCTTAGGTCGGAGGGGCCTAAATGAAAAACTGTTTTTT. It codes for CASSLGRRGLNEKLFF. Full variable domain (remainder filled in from reference TRBV7-8 and TRBJ1-4): GAGVSQSPRYKVAKRGQDVALRCDPISGHVSLFWYQQALGQGPEFLTYFQNEAQLDKSGLPSDRFFAERPEGSVSTLKIQRTQQEDSAVYLCASSLGRRGLNEKLFFGSGTQLSVL.

This clonotype was counted at least ten times. This chain uses TRBV29-1 with TRBJ2-6; D is unclear. The germline V gene encodes CDR1 SQVTM and CDR2 ANQGSEA. This CDR3 comprises 14 residues. V was shortened by 1 base and J by 0 bases, with 4 bases between the two germline ends. The CDR3 reads CSVEVVSGANVLTF. DNA of the CDR3: TGCAGCGTTGAAGTTGTCTCTGGGGCCAACGTCCTGACTTTC. Based on the CDR3 plus reference TRBV29-1 and TRBJ2-6, the full variable domain is SAVISQKPSRDICQRGTSLTIQCQVDSQVTMMFWYRQQPGQSLTLIATANQGSEATYESGFVIDKFPISRPNLTFSTLTVSNMSPEDSSIYLCSVEVVSGANVLTFGAGSRLTVL.

This CDR3 is CASSRLAGGAYNEQFF. The DNA for the CDR3 is TGTGCCAGCAGCCGACTAGCGGGGGGGGCCTACAATGAGCAGTTCTTC. The rearrangement uses TRBV6-2 or TRBV6-3 and TRBJ2-1; TRBD2 matches 14 bases. Unmatched junction bases numbered 3, after V lost 6 bases and J lost 2 bases. CDR3 length equals 16 residues. CDR1 is MNHEY and CDR2 is SVGEGT in the germline V gene.

This clonotype was detected many times. CDR3 region: CASSLGSGGTNYGYTF. The CDR3 DNA sequence: TGCGCCAGCAGCTTGGGCTCAGGGGGCACTAACTATGGCTACACCTTC. V is TRBV5-1 and J is TRBJ1-2, with 8 bases identical to TRBD1. The CDR3 sequence is 16 residues long. Germline CDR1 and CDR2: SGHRS and YFSETQ. Trimming took 0 bases from V and 0 from J; bases not matched to a gene: 4.

The gene calls are TRBV5-5 and TRBJ2-1, with 7 bases that match TRBD2. Trimming cost V 0 bases and J 4 bases; bases outside gene matches: 7. CDR3 size: 16 residues. Germline CDR1 is SGHKS and CDR2 is YYEKEE (reference sequence). DNA for the CDR3: TGTGCCAGCAGCTTGGGTGGCGGGACTATTTACAATGAGCAGTTCTTC. Residues: CASSLGGGTIYNEQFF.

This clonotype was seen more than once but under ten times. The rearrangement links TRBV4-2 to TRBJ2-1, with TRBD2 matching over 9 bases. Germline V CDR1 and CDR2: LGHNA, YNFKEQ. The V segment lost 1 base and the J segment 7 bases; nucleotides outside the gene matches: 14. CDR3 length: 18 amino acids. The CDR3 loop reads CASSQVSGSPISGNEQFF. The CDR3 DNA sequence: TGTGCCAGCAGCCAAGTTAGCGGGAGCCCAATTTCGGGTAATGAGCAGTTCTTC.

The chain carries TRBV6-5 and TRBJ2-7, with 8 bases matching TRBD2. The length of the CDR3 is 16 residues. V dropped 0 bases and J dropped 2; count of bases not matched to a gene: 6. Germline V gene sequence: CDR1 MNHEY, CDR2 SVGAGI. Here the CDR3 reads CASSYSGVAGTYEQYF. The DNA for the CDR3 is TGTGCCAGCAGTTACTCCGGGGTAGCGGGGACCTACGAGCAGTACTTC.

This clonotype has a count of ten or more. The CDR3 loop is CAYCAGKYSNQPQHF. CDR3 coding DNA: TGTGCATACTGCGCAGGAAAATATAGCAATCAGCCCCAGCATTTT. This chain uses TRBV11-2 with TRBJ1-5; D ambiguous. Germline loops: CDR1 SGHAT, CDR2 FQNNGV. This CDR3 is 15 amino acids long.

The chain couples TRBV5-1 to TRBJ1-4, with D maybe TRBD1 (6 bases). The germline V and J ends were trimmed by 2 bases and 0 bases, with 11 bases remaining between them. CDR3 size: 16 residues. Germline assignment: CDR1 SGHRS and CDR2 YFSETQ. CDR3 sequence reads: CASSFGTPSTNEKLFF. The CDR3 nucleotides are TGCGCCAGCAGCTTTGGGACACCTTCAACTAATGAAAAACTGTTTTTT.

A few counts support this clonotype. The rearrangement uses TRBV10-2 and TRBJ2-6; 11 nucleotides line up with TRBD1. Germline values: CDR1 WSHSY, CDR2 SAAADI. This CDR3 spans 17 amino acids. V gave up 2 bases and J gave up 2 bases; unmatched junction bases: 2. DNA of the CDR3: TGCGCCAGCAGTGAGCCGGACAGGGGGCCTGGGGCCAACGTCCTGACTTTC. It translates to CASSEPDRGPGANVLTF.

DNA for the CDR3: TGTGCCAGCAGCCCGCTGGGACTAGTCCCCGGGGAGCTGTTTTTT. It yields the protein CASSPLGLVPGELFF. The chain joins TRBV7-6 to TRBJ2-2; 8 bases are a match to TRBD2. Looked up from germline, CDR1 is SGHVS and CDR2 is FNYEAQ. J was trimmed by 6 bases and V by 5 bases; bases with no gene match: 8. The CDR3 sequence is 15 residues long.

Ten or more counts support this clonotype. This chain joins TRBV4-1 and TRBJ1-4; 11 bases fit TRBD1. The CDR3 totals 15 residues. With 1 base clipped from V and 8 bases from J, the junction kept 3 bases outside the gene matches. Per germline, CDR1 MGHRA and CDR2 YSYEKL. The CDR3, as DNA: TGCGCCAGCAGCCAAGCGGGACAGGGGGGGGAAAAACTGTTTTTT. Its protein product is CASSQAGQGGEKLFF.

Here the CDR3 reads CASSLALRDSAKNIQYF. CDR3 sequence (DNA): TGTGCCAGCAGCTTAGCGCTCCGGGACTCAGCCAAAAACATTCAGTACTTC. This chain joins TRBV7-6 and TRBJ2-4; the D gene is possibly TRBD2 (6 bases). Trimming took off 0 bases at V and 0 bases at J, with 12 bases between the two ends. The CDR3 totals 17 residues. CDR1 is SGHVS, CDR2 FNYEAQ, per germline. The full variable domain, completed using reference TRBV7-6 and TRBJ2-4, is GAGVSQSPRYKVTKRGQDVALRCDPISGHVSLYWYRQALGQGPEFLTYFNYEAQQDKSGLPNDRFSAERPEGSISTLTIQRTEQRDSAMYRCASSLALRDSAKNIQYFGAGTRLSVL.

This clonotype was observed at least ten times. The genes are TRBV20-1 and TRBJ2-7; D may be TRBD2 (5 bases). The germline V gene encodes CDR1 DFQATT and CDR2 SNEGSKA (reference sequence). V lost 6 bases and J 0 bases, leaving 12 bases between the germline ends. This CDR3 has 13 residues. CDR3 sequence reads: CSASGRTSYEQYF. CDR3 coding DNA: TGCAGTGCCAGCGGCAGGACCTCCTACGAGCAGTACTTC.

The chain recombines TRBV12-3 or TRBV12-4 with TRBJ1-6, with D possibly matching TRBD1 (5 bases). This CDR3 region has 16 residues. Trimming took off 5 bases at V and 6 bases at J, with 17 bases between the two ends. The CDR3: CASSLTRGGVNSPLHF. The CDR3 region has the DNA TGTGCCAGCAGTCTCACCCGGGGGGGTGTTAATTCACCCCTCCACTTT.

This chain joins TRBV6-1 and TRBJ1-6, with a weak D call TRBD1 (5 bases). V was cut by 3 bases and J by 3 bases, with 12 bases left in between. The germline V gene has CDR1 MNHNS and CDR2 SASEGT. The CDR3 length is 16 residues. CDR3 region: CASSESGTFYNSPLHF. As DNA, the CDR3 is TGTGCCAGCAGTGAGTCGGGGACGTTCTATAATTCACCCCTCCACTTT.

In this sample, this clonotype turned up a few times. The CDR3 sequence: CASSLLAGVANEQFF. The CDR3 DNA sequence: TGTGCCAGCAGTTTACTAGCGGGAGTGGCCAATGAGCAGTTCTTC. This chain joins TRBV27 and TRBJ2-1; 10 positions agree with TRBD2. Germline V gene data show CDR1 as MNHEY and CDR2 as SMNVEV (reference sequence). Unmatched junction bases numbered 4, after V lost 2 bases and J lost 6 bases. This CDR3 comprises 15 residues.

In this sample, this clonotype turned up many times. The chain uses TRBV12-3 or TRBV12-4 and TRBJ1-3; TRBD1 is a possible D gene (5 bases). This CDR3 is 16 amino acids long. Deletions cut 4 bases from V and 3 bases from J, with 16 bases between. CDR3 sequence reads: CASSSQGGIFGNTIYF. In nucleotides, the CDR3 is TGTGCCAGCAGTTCCCAGGGAGGTATTTTTGGAAACACCATATATTTT.